Following are 10 T cell receptor beta chains from one sample sequenced in a study of long-term antiretroviral therapy in people with HIV. Runs used v3.0 of the immunoSEQ assay and were done at survey level. The repertoire was sequenced with immunoSEQ multiplex PCR; TCRdb's copy has only in-frame clones and lacks some. This sample has more than 20,000 clones; 80% to 85% occur once, and the top ten carry about a quarter. The sample was unsorted PBMCs, taken 0.4 years after starting antiretroviral therapy. The origin of the receptors is a man aged 50 to 59 with HIV.

J is TRBJ1-1 and V is TRBV30; TRBD1 agrees at 8 bases. Germline CDR1 and CDR2: GTSNPN and SVGIG (reference sequence). The CDR3 is made up of 14 amino acids. Trimming at V came to 4 bases and at J to 0 bases, leaving 4 bases not matched to a gene. CDR3 in DNA: TGTGCCTGGAACCTGGGACAGGTGAACACTGAAGCTTTCTTT. It yields the protein CAWNLGQVNTEAFF.

The chain carries TRBV28 and TRBJ2-7; no definite D call. The germline V and J ends were trimmed by 5 bases and 3 bases, with 11 bases remaining between them. The V gene's germline CDR1 is MDHEN and CDR2 SYDVKM. The CDR3 has 13 residues. The CDR3 DNA reads as TGTGCCAGCAGTGGCAGCCGACTCTACGAGCAGTACTTC. Its protein product is CASSGSRLYEQYF.

The chain is built from TRBV2 and TRBJ1-6, with D unclear. Germline loops: CDR1 SNHLY, CDR2 FYNNEI. V lost 6 bases, J lost 10 bases, and 13 bases lay in between. The CDR3 runs to 13 residues. The CDR3 sequence: CASRSGLMSPLHF. Here the CDR3 DNA reads TGTGCCAGCAGGTCAGGCCTAATGTCACCCCTCCACTTT.

The rearrangement uses TRBV7-2 and TRBJ2-2, with D possibly matching TRBD1 (5 bases). In germline, CDR1 is SGHTA, CDR2 FQGNSA. The V end was cut by 7 bases, the J end by 4 bases, with 10 bases between. The CDR3 consists of 13 residues. CDR3 in amino acids: CASTFQGTGELFF. The CDR3 DNA sequence: TGTGCCAGCACCTTCCAGGGCACCGGGGAGCTGTTTTTT. The full variable domain, rest sourced from reference TRBV7-2 and TRBJ2-2, is GAGVSQSPSNKVTEKGKDVELRCDPISGHTALYWYRQSLGQGLEFLIYFQGNSAPDKSGLPSDRFSAERTGGSVSTLTIQRTQQEDSAVYLCASTFQGTGELFFGEGSRLTVL.

This chain joins TRBV6-5 and TRBJ2-3, with 9 nucleotides matching TRBD1. Trimming at V came to 7 bases and at J to 7 bases, leaving 12 bases not matched to a gene. This CDR3 comprises 15 residues. The germline CDR1 and CDR2 sequences are MNHEY and SVGAGI. The CDR3 reads CASKPGQGRGHTQYF. The CDR3 DNA is TGTGCCAGCAAACCGGGACAGGGTCGGGGGCATACGCAGTATTTT.

The gene calls are TRBV6-1 and TRBJ1-5; no firm D call. CDR1 MNHNS and CDR2 SASEGT come from the germline V gene. Trimming removed 4 bases from V and 4 bases from J, with 8 bases in between. The CDR3 extends over 13 amino acids. The CDR3: CASSVTVNQPQHF. Written as DNA, the CDR3 is TGTGCCAGCAGTGTAACAGTGAATCAGCCCCAGCATTTT.

The gene calls are TRBV30 and TRBJ1-6; 7 bases line up with TRBD1. The CDR3 sequence is 14 residues long. After removal of 3 bases from V and 5 bases from J, the junction contained 4 bases not matched to a gene. Germline V lookup: CDR1 GTSNPN, CDR2 SVGIG (reference sequence). In DNA form, the CDR3 reads TGTGCCTGGAGCACCGGGACAGATAATTCACCCCTCCACTTT. Translation: CAWSTGTDNSPLHF.

The DNA of the CDR3 is TGTGCCAGCAGTTGGACAGGGAATCAGCCCCAGCATTTT. Protein product: CASSWTGNQPQHF. The rearrangement links TRBV6-5 to TRBJ1-5; 8 bases line up with TRBD1. This CDR3 spans 13 amino acids. Germline V gene sequence: CDR1 MNHEY, CDR2 SVGAGI. Germline trimming cut 4 bases from V and 4 bases from J; bases unmatched to any gene: 0.

This chain connects TRBV7-2 to TRBJ1-1; weak D call: TRBD1 (5 bases). The CDR3 is made up of 16 amino acids. The V end was cut by 1 base, the J end by 4 bases, with 16 bases between. Germline lookup yields CDR1 SGHTA and CDR2 FQGNSA. CDR3 nucleotides: TGTGCCAGCAGCTTAGTCACTGGGGGACGCAGCACTGAAGCTTTCTTT. Translation: CASSLVTGGRSTEAFF.

The chain links TRBV9 to TRBJ1-1, with D possibly TRBD1 on 5 matching bases. Trimming took off 3 bases at V and 4 bases at J, with 16 bases between the two ends. CDR3 length: 15 amino acids. CDR1 is SGDLS and CDR2 is YYNGEE in the germline V gene. The CDR3 bases are TGTGCCAGCAGCGCAGGGCGGGCAGGCAGCACTGAAGCTTTCTTT. Amino acids: CASSAGRAGSTEAFF.